The rows below give T cell receptor beta chains drawn from one sample of a study of CD8 T cells in Susac syndrome. TCRdb fed the immunoSEQ multiplex PCR reads into MiXCR, producing one record per CDR3 protein. The sample has some 300,000 distinct CDR3 sequences, 75% to 90% seen once. Sequencing was done on a sample of CD8+ T cells from PBMCs. These TCRs come from a human donor with multiple sclerosis. CDR3s include the opening cysteine and the closing phenylalanine or tryptophan. D genes are given only for firm matches. Some rows have no size entry. The others give once, few or many, or a class for an expanded clone.

V,J,D,size,CDR3,DNA
TRBV24-1,TRBJ2-3,NA,NA,CATSDFPELTDTQYF,TGTGCCACCAGTGATTTCCCGGAACTGACAGATACGCAGTATTTT
TRBV6-2/TRBV6-3,TRBJ1-5,NA,NA,CASSFLKDSGYSNQPQHF,TGTGCCAGCAGTTTCCTTAAGGACAGCGGCTATAGCAATCAGCCCCAGCATTTT
TRBV6-1,TRBJ2-1,NA,NA,CASSNPQGWIDNEQFF,TGTGCCAGCAGCAACCCGCAGGGGTGGATCGACAATGAGCAGTTCTTC
TRBV7-6,TRBJ2-1,NA,NA,CASSPSRVNEQFF,TGTGCCAGCAGCCCAAGCAGGGTTAATGAGCAGTTCTTC
TRBV7-7,TRBJ2-2,NA,NA,CASSLSIANGELFF,TGTGCTAGCAGCTTATCTATAGCAAACGGGGAGCTGTTTTTT
TRBV5-1,TRBJ2-1,NA,NA,CASSLGHTDEQFF,TGCGCCAGCAGCTTGGGTCATACCGATGAGCAGTTCTTC
TRBV27,TRBJ2-1,NA,NA,CASSLWGNNEQFF,TGTGCCAGCAGTTTATGGGGTAACAATGAGCAGTTCTTC
TRBV4-3,TRBJ2-2,NA,NA,CASSQGDLNTGELFF,TGCGCCAGCAGCCAAGGGGATCTGAACACCGGGGAGCTGTTTTTT
TRBV20-1,TRBJ2-1,TRBD1,once,CSAPTGGFSNEQFF,TGCAGTGCTCCAACAGGGGGATTTTCCAATGAGCAGTTCTTC
TRBV4-3,TRBJ2-1,TRBD2,NA,CASSQEDLAGGPYNEQFF,TGCGCCAGCAGCCAAGAAGACCTAGCGGGAGGGCCCTACAATGAGCAGTTCTTC
TRBV28,TRBJ1-4,TRBD1,NA,CASSPRTGGPNETLFF,TGTGCCAGCAGTCCGCGGACAGGGGGTCCTAATGAAACACTGTTTTTT
TRBV28,TRBJ2-5,NA,once,CASSWADDVWETQYF,TGTGCCAGCAGTTGGGCCGACGACGTGTGGGAGACCCAGTACTTC
TRBV15,TRBJ2-1,NA,NA,CASAWGGTYNEQFF,TGTGCCTCTGCCTGGGGCGGGACCTACAATGAGCAGTTCTTC
TRBV4-3,TRBJ1-6,NA,NA,CASSQARGWNSPLHF,TGCGCCAGCAGCCAAGCGAGGGGGTGGAATTCACCCCTCCACTTT
TRBV4-2,TRBJ2-2,TRBD2,NA,CASSQNSLAGGAGELFF,TGTGCCAGCAGCCAAAATTCCCTAGCGGGGGGCGCCGGGGAGCTGTTTTTT
TRBV23-1,TRBJ2-3,NA,NA,CASNTAQRTTDTQYF,TGCGCCAGCAATACAGCACAGAGAACCACAGATACGCAGTATTTT
TRBV27,TRBJ2-7,TRBD2,NA,CASKWREGWYEQYF,TGTGCCAGCAAATGGCGGGAGGGATGGTACGAGCAGTACTTC
TRBV6-1,TRBJ1-1,TRBD1,NA,CASSSDRVNTEAFF,TGTGCCAGCAGTTCGGACAGGGTGAACACTGAAGCTTTCTTT
TRBV20-1,TRBJ1-5,TRBD1,NA,CSARDLGQGGWPQHF,TGCAGTGCTAGAGATTTAGGGCAGGGGGGATGGCCCCAGCATTTT
TRBV29-1,TRBJ2-5,NA,NA,CSVVARGETQYF,TGCAGCGTTGTCGCCAGGGGTGAGACCCAGTACTTC
TRBV27,TRBJ2-3,NA,NA,CASNPEGRSDTQYF,TGTGCCAGCAACCCGGAGGGAAGGTCAGATACGCAGTATTTT
TRBV27,TRBJ2-2,TRBD1,NA,CASSTNRGRDTGELFF,TGTGCCAGCAGTACAAACAGGGGCCGGGACACCGGGGAGCTGTTTTTT
TRBV20-1,TRBJ2-1,NA,NA,CSARPSREQFF,TGCAGTGCTAGGCCTAGCAGGGAGCAGTTCTTC
TRBV28,TRBJ2-7,TRBD1,NA,CASRSTGGAISYEQYF,TGTGCCAGCAGATCGACAGGGGGCGCGATATCCTACGAGCAGTACTTC
TRBV6-2/TRBV6-3,TRBJ2-7,NA,NA,CASSPVDYEQYF,TGTGCCAGCAGCCCCGTGGACTACGAGCAGTACTTC
TRBV29-1,TRBJ2-1,TRBD1,NA,CSVVGTDNEQFF,TGCAGCGTTGTGGGGACAGACAATGAGCAGTTCTTC
TRBV7-8,TRBJ2-7,NA,NA,CASSPDIGGGEGGEQYF,TGTGCCAGCAGCCCCGACATCGGAGGTGGGGAGGGGGGCGAGCAGTACTTC
TRBV27,TRBJ1-5,NA,NA,CASSLAGINQPQHF,TGTGCCAGCAGTTTAGCAGGGATCAATCAGCCCCAGCATTTT
TRBV27,TRBJ2-7,TRBD1,NA,CASSLGDSTGYEQYF,TGTGCCAGCAGTTTAGGGGACAGTACGGGGTACGAGCAGTACTTC